The text below deals with one T cell receptor beta chain. Replicate PCRs for unsorted PBMC used 300 ng DNA (roughly 29,000 T cell genomes). Sequencing used immunoSEQ multiplex PCR; TCRdb keeps in-frame clones, though not all of them. The sample lists under 600,000 clones, roughly 79% occurring once. Every donor was a Caucasian adult from Nashville, Tennessee. This sample is part of a study of shared clonotypes between healthy human individuals. The receptor comes from a woman in her thirties or forties in good health. Some clones in this sample may be carry-over from other donors' samples. Sequenced material: PBMCs.

The CDR3 region has the DNA TGTGCCAGCAGCTTATCTCCTAGCCAGGACGGGGAGCTGTTTTTT. Residues: CASSLSPSQDGELFF. The chain joins TRBV7-3 to TRBJ2-2; a weak D match, TRBD2 (5 bases). CDR1 is SGHTA and CDR2 is FQGTGA in the germline V gene. The CDR3 is 15 residues long. V gave up 2 bases and J gave up 7 bases, with 14 bases separating them.